The 19 T cell receptor beta chains presented below share a single source sample, sequenced in a study of prognosis after radiotherapy for stage I lung cancer. Template was genomic DNA; TCR beta CDR3 amplified in two multiplex PCR rounds. First-round PCR used primers specific to each TRBV and TRBJ gene. MiXCR, applied by TCRdb to the multiplex PCR reads, yields one record per CDR3 protein. The sample records roughly 26,000 distinct CDR3 sequences, approximately 31% being singletons. Source: PBMCs, taken before or after stereotactic body radiation therapy (not recorded which). The receptors were sampled from a donor over 45 with non-small cell lung cancer.

Comment on this clonotype: This may come from a read error, since a much larger clone is one base off. The V gene is TRBV2, the J gene TRBJ2-5; 10 nucleotides align to TRBD2. Germline V CDR1 and CDR2: SNHLY, FYNNEI. The ends lost 2 bases at V and 4 bases at J; junction bases unmatched: 7. CDR3 length: 16 amino acids. The chain's CDR3 is CASSESGGDWGETQYF. CDR3 bases: TGTGCCAGCAGTGAAAGCGGGGGGGACTGGGGAGAGACCCAGTACTTC.

This clonotype was seen ten or more times. This rearrangement joins TRBV18 to TRBJ1-5, with D possibly TRBD1 on 6 matching bases. Trimming left V 5 bases short and J 6 bases short, with 11 bases between. CDR1 and CDR2 (germline): KGHSH, LQKENI. The CDR3 is 13 residues long. The CDR3 nucleotides are TGTGCCAGCTCAGGGGGGCCAGGTCAGCCCCAGCATTTT. It codes for CASSGGPGQPQHF.

This clonotype was counted at least ten times. The chain employs TRBV20-1 and TRBJ2-1, with 14 nucleotides matching TRBD2. Germline V gene sequence: CDR1 DFQATT, CDR2 SNEGSKA (reference sequence). The CDR3 is 17 amino acids. The J segment lost 2 bases and the V segment lost 6 bases, leaving 9 bases of the junction unmatched. The CDR3, as DNA: TGCAGTGCCCTGACTAGCGGGGGGGAGGTCCCCTACAATGAGCAGTTCTTC. Protein: CSALTSGGEVPYNEQFF.

The chain combines TRBV12-3 or TRBV12-4 with TRBJ2-6; the D is unclear. V was pared by 0 bases and J by 4 bases, with 7 bases between. The CDR3 consists of 15 residues. In DNA form, the CDR3 reads TGTGCCAGCAGTTTAGCGCCAGGAGGGGCCAACGTCCTGACTTTC. It translates to CASSLAPGGANVLTF.

The V and J genes are TRBV7-2 and TRBJ1-3; maybe TRBD1 (6 bases). The CDR3 is 14 residues long. Germline-derived CDR1 and CDR2 are SGHTA and FQGNSA. With 6 bases removed from V and 4 bases from J, the gap between germline ends came to 13 bases. The CDR3 loop is CASSIQGPGNTIYF. The CDR3 DNA reads as TGTGCCAGCAGTATCCAGGGGCCCGGAAACACCATATATTTT.

On this clonotype: With a much larger clone just one base away, this may be a read error. The CDR3 DNA reads as TGCAGTGACACCCGTGACTACAATGAGCAGTTCTTC. It codes for CSDTRDYNEQFF. This chain uses TRBV20-1 with TRBJ2-1, with no clear D. This CDR3 spans 12 amino acids. Trimming shortened V by 7 bases and J by 3 bases, and 10 bases separated the two germline ends. The germline V gene encodes CDR1 DFQATT and CDR2 SNEGSKA (reference sequence).

Worth noting for this clonotype: This likely reflects a read error, since a far larger clone is one base away. This chain connects TRBV6-8 to TRBJ2-7; D ambiguous. The germline gives CDR1 MNHGY, CDR2 SAAAGT. The CDR3 has 12 amino acids. The CDR3 DNA follows: TGTGCCAGCAGTCGAACAGCCTACGAGCGGTACTTC. Translation: CASSRTAYERYF.

V usage is TRBV12-3 or TRBV12-4 and J usage is TRBJ2-3; weak D call: TRBD1 (7 bases). The CDR3 length is 15 residues. Trimming removed 2 bases from V and 4 bases from J, with 13 bases in between. The CDR3 sequence is CASSLQGGVADTQYF. Written as DNA, the CDR3 is TGTGCCAGCAGTTTACAGGGGGGTGTAGCAGATACGCAGTATTTT.

V usage is TRBV28 and J usage is TRBJ1-1, with 9 bases lining up with TRBD1. The CDR3 runs to 11 residues. The germline gives CDR1 MDHEN, CDR2 SYDVKM. J lost 6 bases, V lost 10 bases, and 3 bases had no gene match. The CDR3 region is CANRGRPEAFF. DNA for the CDR3: TGTGCCAACAGGGGGCGACCTGAAGCTTTCTTT.

In its sample, this clonotype was seen many times. The chain carries TRBV18 and TRBJ2-7; D not certain. V lost 2 bases, J lost 2 bases, and 13 bases lay in between. Germline loops: CDR1 KGHSH, CDR2 LQKENI. This CDR3 has 15 residues. As DNA, the CDR3 is TGTGCCAGCTCACCAAGGAAGGGCCTGACCTACGAGCAGTACTTC. It is translated as CASSPRKGLTYEQYF.

Many counts were recorded for this clonotype. V and J are TRBV4-1 and TRBJ2-7; 10 nucleotides line up with TRBD1. CDR1 MGHRA and CDR2 YSYEKL come from the germline V gene. The junction had 11 bases not matched to a gene; V was cut back by 4 bases and J by 5 bases. CDR3 size: 16 residues. The CDR3 DNA reads as TGCGCCAGCAGCCCCTCCCCGGGACAGGGGTTCCACGAGCAGTACTTC. Translated: CASSPSPGQGFHEQYF.

This clonotype showed up many times. This chain connects TRBV27 to TRBJ2-7; D unclear. Germline V lookup: CDR1 MNHEY, CDR2 SMNVEV (reference sequence). V dropped 5 bases and J dropped 3 bases, with 14 bases sitting between them. This CDR3 is built from 14 residues. The CDR3 coding sequence is TGTGCCAGCAGTAACCCATCGGTCCGCTACGAGCAGTACTTC. It is translated as CASSNPSVRYEQYF.

This clonotype was detected many times. The rearrangement uses TRBV5-1 and TRBJ1-6, with TRBD1 as a possible D gene (6 bases). The CDR3 loop spans 16 amino acids. V was pared by 4 bases and J by 7 bases, with 18 bases between. Looked up from germline, CDR1 is SGHRS and CDR2 is YFSETQ. The CDR3 reads CASSLLLRTENSPLHF. As DNA, the CDR3 is TGCGCCAGCAGCCTCCTACTAAGGACAGAAAATTCACCCCTCCACTTT.

On this clonotype: A far more abundant clone sits one base away, making this likely a read error. The chain links TRBV7-9 to TRBJ2-2; D unresolved. The CDR3 covers 14 residues. The ends were cut back, 3 bases at V and 3 bases at J, with 8 bases in the middle. Germline-derived CDR1 and CDR2 are SEHNR and FQNEAQ (reference sequence). CDR3 protein: CASSFDWHTGELFF. DNA of the CDR3: TGTGCCAGCAGCTTCGACTGGCACACCGGGGAGCTGTTTTTT.

Concerning this clonotype itself: This likely came from a read error, as a far larger clone is one base away. This chain links TRBV5-1 with TRBJ2-1, with D perhaps matching TRBD1 (6 bases). Looked up from germline, CDR1 is SGHRS and CDR2 is YFSETQ. CDR3 length: 15 residues. The CDR3 spells CASTQWGRSYNEQFF. The CDR3 coding sequence is TGTGCCAGCACCCAGTGGGGGCGGTCCTACAATGAGCAGTTCTTC.

At least ten counts were recorded for this clonotype. The CDR3: CAWSVQGMETQYF. Written as DNA, the CDR3 is TGTGCCTGGAGTGTACAGGGGATGGAGACCCAGTACTTC. The genes are TRBV30 and TRBJ2-5; 7 bases line up with TRBD1. The V gene end was trimmed by 0 bases and the J gene end by 5 bases; junction bases not matched to a gene: 3. The CDR3 has 13 amino acids. Germline CDR1 reads GTSNPN; CDR2 reads SVGIG (reference sequence).

This chain joins TRBV20-1 and TRBJ2-2, with unresolved D. CDR1 is DFQATT, CDR2 SNEGSKA, per germline (reference sequence). The length of the CDR3 is 14 residues. V was trimmed by 6 bases and J by 3 bases, leaving 14 bases between them. CDR3 sequence: CSAARAGHTGELFF. DNA for the CDR3: TGCAGTGCCGCAAGGGCAGGACACACCGGGGAGCTGTTTTTT.

This clonotype is judged medium-sized. The V gene is TRBV5-1, the J gene TRBJ2-1; 7 bases are a match to TRBD1. From germline, CDR1 is SGHRS and CDR2 YFSETQ. Germline trimming cut 8 bases from V and 5 bases from J; bases unmatched to any gene: 7. There are 13 residues in the CDR3. The CDR3 DNA sequence: TGCGCCAGTAACCAGGGGGATAACAATGAGCAGTTCTTC. This codes for CASNQGDNNEQFF. The variable domain in full, completed from reference TRBV5-1 and TRBJ2-1, reads KAGVTQTPRYLIKTRGQQVTLSCSPISGHRSVSWYQQTPGQGLQFLFEYFSETQRNKGNFPGRFSGRQFSNSRSEMNVSTLELGDSALYLCASNQGDNNEQFFGPGTRLTVL.

This clonotype occurred many times. The chain combines TRBV2 with TRBJ1-1, with TRBD1 matching 10 bases. V lost 9 bases, J lost 11 bases, and 12 bases stayed unmatched. This CDR3 has 13 residues. Germline V gene lookup returns CDR1 SNHLY and CDR2 FYNNEI. The CDR3 spells CARTRDRGSWAFF. The CDR3 region has the DNA TGTGCCAGAACCAGGGACAGGGGCAGTTGGGCTTTCTTT.